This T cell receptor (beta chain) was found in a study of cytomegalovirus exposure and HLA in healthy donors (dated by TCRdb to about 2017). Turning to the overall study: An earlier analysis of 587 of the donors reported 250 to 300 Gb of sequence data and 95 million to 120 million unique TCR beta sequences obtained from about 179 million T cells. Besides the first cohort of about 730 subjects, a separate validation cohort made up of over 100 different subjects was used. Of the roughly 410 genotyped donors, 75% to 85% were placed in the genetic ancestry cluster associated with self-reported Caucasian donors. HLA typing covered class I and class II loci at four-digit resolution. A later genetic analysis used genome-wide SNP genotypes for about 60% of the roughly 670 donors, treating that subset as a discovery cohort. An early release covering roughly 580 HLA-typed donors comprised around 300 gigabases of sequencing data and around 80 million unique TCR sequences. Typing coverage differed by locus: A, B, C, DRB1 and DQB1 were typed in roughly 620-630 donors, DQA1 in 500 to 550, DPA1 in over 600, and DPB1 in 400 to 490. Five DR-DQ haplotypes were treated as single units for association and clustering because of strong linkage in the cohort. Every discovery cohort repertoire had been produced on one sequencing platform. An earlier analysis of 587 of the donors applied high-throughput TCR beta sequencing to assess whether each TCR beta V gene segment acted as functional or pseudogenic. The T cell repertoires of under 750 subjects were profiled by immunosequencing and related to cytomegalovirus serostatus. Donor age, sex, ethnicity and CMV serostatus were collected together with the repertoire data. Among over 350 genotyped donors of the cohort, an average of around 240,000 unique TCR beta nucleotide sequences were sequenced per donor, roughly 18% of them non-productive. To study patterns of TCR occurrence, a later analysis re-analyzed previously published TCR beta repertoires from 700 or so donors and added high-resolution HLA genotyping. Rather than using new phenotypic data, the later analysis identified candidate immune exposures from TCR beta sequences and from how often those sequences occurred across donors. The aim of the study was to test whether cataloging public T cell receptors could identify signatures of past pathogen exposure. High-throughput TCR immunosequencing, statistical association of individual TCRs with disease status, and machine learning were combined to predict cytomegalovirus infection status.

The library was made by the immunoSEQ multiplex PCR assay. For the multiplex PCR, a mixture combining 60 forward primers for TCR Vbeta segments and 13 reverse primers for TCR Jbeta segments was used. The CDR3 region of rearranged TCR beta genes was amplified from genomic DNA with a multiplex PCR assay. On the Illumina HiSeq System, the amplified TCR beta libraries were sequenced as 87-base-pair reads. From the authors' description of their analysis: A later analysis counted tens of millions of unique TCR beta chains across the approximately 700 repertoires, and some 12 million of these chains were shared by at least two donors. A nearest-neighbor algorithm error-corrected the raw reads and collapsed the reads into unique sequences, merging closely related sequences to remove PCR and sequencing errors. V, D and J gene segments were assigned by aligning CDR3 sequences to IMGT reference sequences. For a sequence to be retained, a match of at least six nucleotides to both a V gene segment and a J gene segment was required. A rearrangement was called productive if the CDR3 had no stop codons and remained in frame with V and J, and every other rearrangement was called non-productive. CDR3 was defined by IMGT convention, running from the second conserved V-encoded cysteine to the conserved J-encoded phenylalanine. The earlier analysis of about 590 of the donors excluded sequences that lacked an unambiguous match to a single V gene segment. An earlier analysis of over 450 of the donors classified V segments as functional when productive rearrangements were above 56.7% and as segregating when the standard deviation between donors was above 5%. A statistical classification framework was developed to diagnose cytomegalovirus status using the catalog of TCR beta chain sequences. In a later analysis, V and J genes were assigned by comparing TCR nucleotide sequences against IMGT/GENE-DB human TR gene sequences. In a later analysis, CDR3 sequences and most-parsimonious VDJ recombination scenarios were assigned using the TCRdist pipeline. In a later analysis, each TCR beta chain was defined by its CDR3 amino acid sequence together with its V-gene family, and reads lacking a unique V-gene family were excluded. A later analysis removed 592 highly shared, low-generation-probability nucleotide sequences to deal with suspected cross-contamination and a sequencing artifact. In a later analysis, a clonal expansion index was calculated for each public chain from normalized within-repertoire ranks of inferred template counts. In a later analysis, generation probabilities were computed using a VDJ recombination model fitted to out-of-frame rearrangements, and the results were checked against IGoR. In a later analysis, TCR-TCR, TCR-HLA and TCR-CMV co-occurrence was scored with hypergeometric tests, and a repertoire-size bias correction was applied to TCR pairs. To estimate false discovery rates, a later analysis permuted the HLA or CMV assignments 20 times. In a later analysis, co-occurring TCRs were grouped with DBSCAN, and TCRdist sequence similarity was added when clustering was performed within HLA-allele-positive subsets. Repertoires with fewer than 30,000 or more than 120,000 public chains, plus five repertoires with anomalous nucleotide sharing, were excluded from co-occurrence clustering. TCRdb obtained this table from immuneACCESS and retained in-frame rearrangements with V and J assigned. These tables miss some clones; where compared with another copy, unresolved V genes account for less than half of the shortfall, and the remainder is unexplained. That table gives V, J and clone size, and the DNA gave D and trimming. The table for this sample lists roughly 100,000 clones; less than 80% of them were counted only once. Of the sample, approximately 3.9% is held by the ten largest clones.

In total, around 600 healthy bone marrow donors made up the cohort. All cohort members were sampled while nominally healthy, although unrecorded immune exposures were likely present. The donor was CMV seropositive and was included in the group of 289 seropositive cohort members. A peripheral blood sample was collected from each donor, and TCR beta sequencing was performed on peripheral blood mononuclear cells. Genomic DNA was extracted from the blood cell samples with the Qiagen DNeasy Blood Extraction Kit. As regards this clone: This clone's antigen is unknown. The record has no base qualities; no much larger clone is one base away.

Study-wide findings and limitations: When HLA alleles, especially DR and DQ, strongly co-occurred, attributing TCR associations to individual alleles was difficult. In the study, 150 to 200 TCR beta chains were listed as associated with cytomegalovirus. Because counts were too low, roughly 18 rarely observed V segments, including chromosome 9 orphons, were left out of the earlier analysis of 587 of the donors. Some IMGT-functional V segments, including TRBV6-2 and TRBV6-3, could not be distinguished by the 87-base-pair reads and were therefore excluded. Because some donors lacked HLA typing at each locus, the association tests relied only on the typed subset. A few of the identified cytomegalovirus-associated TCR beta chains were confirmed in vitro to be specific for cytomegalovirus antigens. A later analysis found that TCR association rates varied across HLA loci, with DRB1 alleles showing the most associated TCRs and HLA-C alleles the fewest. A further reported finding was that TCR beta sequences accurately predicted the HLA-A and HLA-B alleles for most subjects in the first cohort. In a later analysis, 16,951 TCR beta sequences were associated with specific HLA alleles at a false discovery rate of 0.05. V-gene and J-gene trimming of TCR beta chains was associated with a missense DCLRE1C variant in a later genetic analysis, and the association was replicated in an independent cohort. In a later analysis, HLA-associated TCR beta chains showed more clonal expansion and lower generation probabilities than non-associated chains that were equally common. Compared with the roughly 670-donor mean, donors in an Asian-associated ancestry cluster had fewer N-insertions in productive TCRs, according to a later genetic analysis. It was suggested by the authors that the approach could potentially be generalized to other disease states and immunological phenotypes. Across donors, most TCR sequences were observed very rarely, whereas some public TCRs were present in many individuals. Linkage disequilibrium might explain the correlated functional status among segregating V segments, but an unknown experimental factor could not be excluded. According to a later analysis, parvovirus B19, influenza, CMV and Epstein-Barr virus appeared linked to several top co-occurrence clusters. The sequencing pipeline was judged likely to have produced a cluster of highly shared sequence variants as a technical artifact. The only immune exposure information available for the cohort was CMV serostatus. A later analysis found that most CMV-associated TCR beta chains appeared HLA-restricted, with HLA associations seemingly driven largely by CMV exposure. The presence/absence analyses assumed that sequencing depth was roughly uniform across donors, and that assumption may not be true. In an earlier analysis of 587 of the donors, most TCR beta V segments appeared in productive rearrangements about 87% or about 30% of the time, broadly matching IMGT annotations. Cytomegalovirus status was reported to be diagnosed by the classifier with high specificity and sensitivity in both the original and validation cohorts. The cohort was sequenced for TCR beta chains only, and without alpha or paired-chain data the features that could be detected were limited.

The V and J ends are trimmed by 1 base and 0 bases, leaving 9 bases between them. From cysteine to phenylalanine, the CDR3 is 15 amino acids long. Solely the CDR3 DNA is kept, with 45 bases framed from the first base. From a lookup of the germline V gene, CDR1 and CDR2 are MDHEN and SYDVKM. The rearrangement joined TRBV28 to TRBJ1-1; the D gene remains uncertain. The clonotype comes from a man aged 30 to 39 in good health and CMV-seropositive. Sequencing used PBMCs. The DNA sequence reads TGTGCCAGCAGTTTATTAACACACATGAACACTGAAGCTTTCTTT. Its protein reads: CASSLLTHMNTEAFF.